This T cell receptor beta chain was captured by sequencing in a study of beta chain features in type 1 diabetes. Across the whole study: Sorted cells numbering 95 million to 110 million were examined across all samples.

Study-level points and caveats: For patients and controls alike, PCR might favor shorter templates to the same degree. All four CD4+ subsets of Type 1 diabetes patients contained TCRB CDR3s that were moderately but significantly shorter.

The CDR3 consists of 15 residues. CDR1 and CDR2 from the germline V gene are MNHEY and SVGAGI. Trimming removed 2 bases from V and 1 base from J; junction bases left unmatched: 5. As regards this clone: Its matching antigen is unknown.

The single heparinised draw taken from each donor contained roughly 100 mL of blood on average. Expressed TCRB transcripts got sequenced, as all isolated RNA was reverse transcribed. Profiling relied on immunoSEQ multiplex PCR, and the TCRdb table lists in-frame clones only, not all of them. The sample carries more than 300,000 clones, 10% to 15% recorded once. This TCR was recovered from a man aged 18 to 35 in good health. Sample: naive CD4+ T cells from blood. This chain uses TRBV6-5 with TRBJ2-7; TRBD2 matches 7 bases. This CDR3 reads CASSYLPAGSYEQYF. CDR3 sequence (DNA): TGTGCCAGCAGTTACCTCCCAGCGGGGTCCTACGAGCAGTACTTC.